A single sample gave rise to the 20 T cell receptor beta chains below, sequenced in a study of shared T cell receptors in the human thymus. Produced via immunoSEQ multiplex PCR; TCRdb's table is partial and in-frame only. The sample shows approximately 660,000 clones, over 75% of them seen only once. These data were also filed under a second study, of human thymus T cells.

Material for sequencing was thymocytes. These receptors were obtained from a boy under two years old with a congenital heart defect.

V and J are TRBV5-1 and TRBJ2-7; tentative D call: TRBD2 (6 bases). The germline V gene has CDR1 SGHRS and CDR2 YFSETQ. Trimming stripped 1 base from V and 2 bases from J, with 13 bases between. CDR3 length: 15 residues. The CDR3 sequence is CASSLSRDSTYEQYF. For the CDR3, the DNA is TGCGCCAGCAGCTTGTCTAGGGACTCCACCTACGAGCAGTACTTC.

The chain combines TRBV9 with TRBJ2-7; 12 bases map to TRBD2. Per germline, CDR1 SGDLS and CDR2 YYNGEE. V shed 4 bases, J shed 5 bases, and the junction held 4 bases outside the gene matches. This CDR3 contains 14 residues. The CDR3 DNA is TGTGCCAGCAGCCCAAGACTAGCGGGAGACGAGCAGTACTTC. Amino acid sequence: CASSPRLAGDEQYF.

This clone occurred a few times. The chain's CDR3 is CASSVSGSSYNEQFF. DNA of the CDR3: TGTGCCAGCAGTGTTAGCGGGAGCTCCTACAATGAGCAGTTCTTC. The chain couples TRBV2 to TRBJ2-1; TRBD2 matches 9 bases. The length of the CDR3 is 15 residues. Germline V CDR1 and CDR2: SNHLY, FYNNEI. V trimming: 4 bases; J trimming: 0 bases; junction bases outside the gene matches: 1.

V is TRBV5-5 and J is TRBJ1-1; no definite D call. Germline CDR1 is SGHKS and CDR2 is YYEKEE (reference sequence). With 1 base removed from V and 1 base from J, the gap between germline ends came to 14 bases. The CDR3 sequence is 16 residues long. The CDR3 DNA is TGTGCCAGCAGCTTGCGAGGGATGGAGGGGAACACTGAAGCTTTCTTT. Its translation: CASSLRGMEGNTEAFF. The entire variable domain, with the rest obtained from reference TRBV5-5 and TRBJ1-1, is as follows: DAGVTQSPTHLIKTRGQQVTLRCSPISGHKSVSWYQQVLGQGPQFIFQYYEKEERGRGNFPDRFSARQFPNYSSELNVNALLLGDSALYLCASSLRGMEGNTEAFFGQGTRLTVV.

The chain uses TRBV6-5 and TRBJ2-7; 13 bases are a match to TRBD2. CDR3 length: 15 residues. CDR1 is MNHEY, CDR2 SVGAGI, per germline. The V gene end was trimmed by 5 bases and the J gene end by 4 bases; junction bases not matched to a gene: 5. CDR3 loop: CASSKGLAGRYEQYF. Here the CDR3 DNA reads TGTGCCAGCAGTAAGGGACTAGCGGGACGTTACGAGCAGTACTTC.

This chain joins TRBV13 and TRBJ2-1, with D perhaps matching TRBD2 (6 bases). This CDR3 has 15 amino acids. V lost 3 bases to trimming and J lost 0 bases, with 9 bases between them. Germline V gives CDR1 PRHDT, CDR2 FYEKMQ (reference sequence). The CDR3 protein is CASSLRRGSYNEQFF. CDR3 nucleotide sequence: TGTGCCAGCAGCTTGAGGAGGGGCTCCTACAATGAGCAGTTCTTC.

The rearrangement links TRBV28 to TRBJ2-7; TRBD1 is a possible D gene (7 bases). Germline assignment: CDR1 MDHEN and CDR2 SYDVKM. The CDR3 totals 14 residues. The germline V and J ends were trimmed by 3 bases and 3 bases, with 12 bases remaining between them. CDR3 sequence (DNA): TGTGCCAGCAGTTTCGGGGGACAGCACTACGAGCAGTACTTC. Encoded protein: CASSFGGQHYEQYF.

The V call is TRBV18, the J call TRBJ1-1; D not certain. Germline CDR1 is KGHSH and CDR2 is LQKENI. This CDR3 region has 14 residues. V lost 6 bases and J lost 1, with 12 bases in between. CDR3 sequence reads: CASSPSAKNTEAFF. DNA for the CDR3: TGTGCCAGCTCCCCGAGTGCCAAGAACACTGAAGCTTTCTTT.

The chain recombines TRBV5-1 with TRBJ2-1; D not certain. V lost 4 bases and J lost 6, with 11 bases in between. CDR3 length: 13 amino acids. Per the germline V gene, CDR1 is SGHRS and CDR2 is YFSETQ. The CDR3 is CASSPFKLNEQFF. As DNA, the CDR3 is TGCGCCAGCAGCCCCTTTAAGCTCAATGAGCAGTTCTTC.

V gene TRBV15 combines with J gene TRBJ2-1; possible D gene TRBD2, 6 bases. Germline V lookup: CDR1 LNHNV, CDR2 YYDKDF (reference sequence). The V and J ends lost 3 bases and 4 bases respectively, with 10 bases between them. CDR3 length equals 14 residues. CDR3 region: CATSRGLAYNEQFF. The CDR3 DNA reads TGTGCCACCAGCAGGGGACTGGCTTACAATGAGCAGTTCTTC.

J is TRBJ2-7 and V is TRBV7-9, with 11 positions matching TRBD2. Germline-derived CDR1 and CDR2 are SEHNR and FQNEAQ (reference sequence). J lost 9 bases, V lost 0 bases, and 13 bases had no gene match. The CDR3 has 17 residues. The CDR3 DNA reads TGTGCCAGCAGCTTAGCGAAACTAGCGGGAGATGTCCCCCCGCAGTACTTC. This gives the protein CASSLAKLAGDVPPQYF.

This chain links TRBV5-1 with TRBJ2-4; TRBD2 matches 9 bases. This CDR3 comprises 20 residues. CDR1 SGHRS and CDR2 YFSETQ come from the germline V gene. Unmatched junction bases numbered 13, after V lost 0 bases and J lost 0 bases. CDR3 loop: CASSLGTAGGIILAKNIQYF. CDR3 nucleotides: TGCGCCAGCAGCTTGGGTACAGCGGGAGGTATCATACTAGCCAAAAACATTCAGTACTTC.

Concerning this clone: The sample contains more than one DNA sequence encoding this CDR3. CDR3 DNA sequence: TGCGCCAGCAGCCAAGAAGGGGGGGGGAACACTGAAGCTTTCTTT. Its protein product is CASSQEGGGNTEAFF. This chain connects TRBV4-3 to TRBJ1-1, with D possibly matching TRBD1 (6 bases). V was shortened by 0 bases and J by 1 base, with 9 bases between the two germline ends. Germline lookup yields CDR1 LGHNA and CDR2 YSLEER. The CDR3 has 15 amino acids.

V gene TRBV10-3 combines with J gene TRBJ2-3; D uncertain. Trimming cost V 1 base and J 4 bases, with 9 bases left between them. Germline V gene lookup returns CDR1 ENHRY and CDR2 SYGVKD. This CDR3 has 14 amino acids. This chain's CDR3 is CAISEYQRPDTQYF. Written as DNA, the CDR3 is TGTGCCATCAGTGAGTATCAGCGACCAGATACGCAGTATTTT.

On this clone: The germline gene is not matched at one end of the junction; a read error may be the cause. This sequence joins TRBV25-1 and TRBJ1-1, with TRBD1 as a possible D gene (6 bases). CDR3 size: 15 residues. The germline gives CDR1 MGHDK, CDR2 SYGVNS. The CDR3 region is CASSEADRTPVRPTF. DNA for the CDR3: TGTGCCAGCAGTGAAGCTGACAGGACCCCTGTTCGCCCCACCTTT.

The chain employs TRBV4-3 and TRBJ2-1; 8 bases map to TRBD2. V gave up 1 base and J gave up 6 bases; unmatched junction bases: 14. Germline values: CDR1 LGHNA, CDR2 YSLEER. The CDR3 is 18 amino acids. CDR3 bases: TGCGCCAGCAGCCAAGTTGGGCCGGGACTAGGACCTTTCAATGAGCAGTTCTTC. Translating gives CASSQVGPGLGPFNEQFF.

The chain links TRBV29-1 to TRBJ2-7, with D tentatively TRBD1 (7 bases). The germline V gene encodes CDR1 SQVTM and CDR2 ANQGSEA. This CDR3 has 14 residues. V was cut by 3 bases and J by 3 bases, with 15 bases left in between. CDR3 residues: CSVEEGQPLYEQYF. The CDR3 region has the DNA TGCAGCGTTGAGGAGGGACAGCCCCTCTACGAGCAGTACTTC.

V and J are TRBV4-2 and TRBJ2-3; tentatively, D is TRBD1 (5 bases). The length of the CDR3 is 14 residues. V lost 3 bases, J lost 4 bases, and 11 bases lay in between. The V gene's germline CDR1 is LGHNA and CDR2 YNFKEQ. In DNA, the CDR3 is TGTGCCAGCAGCCACGACAGAGTCCCAGATACGCAGTATTTT. It is translated as CASSHDRVPDTQYF.

The CDR3 reads CATVAGVREQYF. The CDR3 DNA reads as TGTGCCACCGTAGCGGGAGTGCGCGAGCAGTACTTC. V usage is TRBV2 and J usage is TRBJ2-7, with 9 bases that match TRBD2. CDR1 SNHLY and CDR2 FYNNEI come from the germline V gene. The CDR3 covers 12 residues. The V segment lost 10 bases and the J segment 6 bases; nucleotides outside the gene matches: 7.

The J gene is TRBJ2-3, the V gene TRBV27; D is ambiguous. Germline CDR1 reads MNHEY; CDR2 reads SMNVEV (reference sequence). This CDR3 region has 15 residues. V was cut by 4 bases and J by 2 bases, with 13 bases left in between. CDR3 nucleotide sequence: TGTGCCAGCAGTTCACACATACAGTACACAGATACGCAGTATTTT. Amino acids: CASSSHIQYTDTQYF.